The clone carrying this T cell receptor beta chain is a singleton in its sample. Generated by immunoSEQ multiplex PCR, the TCRdb table keeps only in-frame clones and is missing some. The sample lists 200,000 to 250,000 clones; about 90% were seen once. Categorization into cohorts depended on clinical history that participants reported. The sample belongs to a study of blood T cell repertoires in COVID-19. Study details: COVID-19 samples, acute and convalescent, were from the United States, Italy and Spain. PBMCs, B-cell-depleted T cells, or T cells provided the cDNA or gDNA that made up the material.

This CDR3 spans 18 amino acids. V lost 4 bases and J lost 0, with 19 bases in between. Germline V gene sequence: CDR1 MDHEN, CDR2 SYDVKM. The receptor comes from a woman in her 50s with acute COVID-19. The material sequenced was PBMCs or T cells enriched from blood (not recorded which). The J gene is TRBJ1-3, the V gene TRBV28; possible D gene TRBD1, 6 bases. CDR3 in amino acids: CASSSWATGYSSGNTIYF. CDR3 nucleotide sequence: TGTGCCAGCAGTTCCTGGGCTACAGGGTACAGCTCTGGAAACACCATATATTTT.